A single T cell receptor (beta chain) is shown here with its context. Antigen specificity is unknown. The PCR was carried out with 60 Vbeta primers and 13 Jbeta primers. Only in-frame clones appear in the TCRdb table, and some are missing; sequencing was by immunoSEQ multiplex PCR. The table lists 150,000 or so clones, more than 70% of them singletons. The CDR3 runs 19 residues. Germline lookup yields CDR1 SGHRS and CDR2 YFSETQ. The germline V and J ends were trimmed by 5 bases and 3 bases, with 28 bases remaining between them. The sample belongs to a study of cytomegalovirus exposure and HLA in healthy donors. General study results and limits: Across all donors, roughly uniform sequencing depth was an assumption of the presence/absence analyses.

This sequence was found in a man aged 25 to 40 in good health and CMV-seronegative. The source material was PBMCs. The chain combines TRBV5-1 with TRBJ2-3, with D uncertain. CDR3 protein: CASSLSLGVGGFRTDTQYF. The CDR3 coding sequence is TGCGCCAGCAGTTTAAGTCTCGGAGTCGGTGGCTTTCGGACAGATACGCAGTATTTT.